A selection of T cell receptor beta chains follows, all from one sample in a study of T cell repertoires in cytomegalovirus infection. Each CDR3 protein is one row after TCRdb ran MiXCR on the reads. The sample lists about 320,000 distinct CDR3 sequences; more than 8% were seen once. What was sequenced was PBMCs. The source is a human donor in good health (CMV status not recorded). Some clones in this sample may be carry-over from other donors' samples. The CDR3 runs from the conserved cysteine through the conserved F or W. Fields, in order: D gene, clone size, V gene, J gene, CDR3 protein, CDR3 DNA. A D gene is named only where the DNA matches it firmly. Some rows have no size entry. The others give once, few or many, or a class for an expanded clone.

.	many	TRBV28	TRBJ1-5	CASSLPGDYQPQHF	TGTGCCAGCAGTTTACCCGGGGATTATCAGCCCCAGCATTTT
.	few	TRBV10-3	TRBJ1-4	CAISHRGGKANEKLFF	TGTGCCATCAGCCACAGAGGGGGAAAGGCAAATGAAAAACTGTTTTTT
.	few	TRBV2	TRBJ2-7	CASFRDTYEQYF	TGTGCCAGCTTCAGGGATACCTACGAGCAGTACTTC
TRBD1	many	TRBV7-2	TRBJ2-7	CASSYVPGQRSYEQYF	TGTGCCAGCAGCTACGTACCGGGACAGAGATCCTACGAGCAGTACTTC
.	many	TRBV4-1	TRBJ1-2	CASSQTTGKNYGYTF	TGCGCCAGCAGCCAAACGACAGGAAAGAACTATGGCTACACCTTC
.	.	TRBV11-3	TRBJ2-5	CASSRAGNKETQYF	TGTGCCAGCAGCAGGGCAGGCAATAAAGAGACCCAGTACTTC
TRBD1	few	TRBV20-1	TRBJ1-5	CSASVGTGVQPQHF	TGCAGTGCTAGCGTAGGGACAGGGGTTCAGCCCCAGCATTTT
.	many	TRBV12-3/TRBV12-4	TRBJ1-4	CASSFLGEKLFF	TGTGCCAGCAGTTTCCTCGGTGAAAAACTGTTTTTT
TRBD2	.	TRBV12-3/TRBV12-4	TRBJ2-3	CASSLRLAGIGSTDTQYF	TGTGCCAGCAGTTTAAGGCTAGCGGGGATCGGGAGCACAGATACGCAGTATTTT
TRBD1	few	TRBV6-5	TRBJ2-7	CASSYQGQSISVYEQYF	TGTGCCAGCAGTTACCAGGGACAGTCTATATCAGTCTACGAGCAGTACTTC
.	few	TRBV20-1	TRBJ2-1	CSAIRGMPGNEQFF	TGCAGTGCTATACGCGGGATGCCCGGGAATGAGCAGTTCTTC
TRBD2	many	TRBV12-3/TRBV12-4	TRBJ2-5	CASSPGLAGRETQYF	TGTGCCAGCAGCCCCGGACTAGCGGGGAGGGAGACCCAGTACTTC
.	many	TRBV7-2	TRBJ1-6	CASSFPAVNSPLHF	TGTGCCAGCAGCTTCCCGGCAGTCAATTCACCCCTCCACTTT
.	few	TRBV29-1	TRBJ1-3	CSAERGIAGNTIYF	TGCAGCGCTGAACGGGGGATCGCTGGAAACACCATATATTTT
TRBD1	.	TRBV12-3/TRBV12-4	TRBJ2-7	CASSYRQGPSYEQYF	TGTGCCAGCAGTTATCGACAGGGGCCCTCCTACGAGCAGTACTTC
TRBD2	many	TRBV5-4	TRBJ2-3	CASSLPSGGTDTQYF	TGTGCCAGCAGCTTGCCGAGCGGGGGTACAGATACGCAGTATTTT
TRBD2	.	TRBV7-6	TRBJ2-7	CASSLTSGRNEQYF	TGTGCCAGCAGCTTGACTAGCGGGAGGAACGAGCAGTACTTC
TRBD2	many	TRBV7-8	TRBJ2-3	CASSLPSGGMTDTQYF	TGTGCCAGCAGCTTACCTAGCGGGGGTATGACAGATACGCAGTATTTT
.	many	TRBV7-6	TRBJ1-1	CASSSQGYTEAFF	TGTGCCAGCAGCTCCCAAGGTTACACTGAAGCTTTCTTT
TRBD1	.	TRBV27	TRBJ2-1	CASTHRGSSYNEQFF	TGTGCCAGCACCCACAGGGGGAGCTCCTACAATGAGCAGTTCTTC
.	many	TRBV7-2	TRBJ2-7	CASSLAFGGSSYEQYF	TGTGCCAGCAGCTTAGCGTTCGGGGGAAGCTCCTACGAGCAGTACTTC
.	.	TRBV7-8	TRBJ2-1	CASSLPSQLGTLYNEQFF	TGTGCCAGCAGCTTACCCTCCCAGCTAGGGACACTTTACAATGAGCAGTTCTTC